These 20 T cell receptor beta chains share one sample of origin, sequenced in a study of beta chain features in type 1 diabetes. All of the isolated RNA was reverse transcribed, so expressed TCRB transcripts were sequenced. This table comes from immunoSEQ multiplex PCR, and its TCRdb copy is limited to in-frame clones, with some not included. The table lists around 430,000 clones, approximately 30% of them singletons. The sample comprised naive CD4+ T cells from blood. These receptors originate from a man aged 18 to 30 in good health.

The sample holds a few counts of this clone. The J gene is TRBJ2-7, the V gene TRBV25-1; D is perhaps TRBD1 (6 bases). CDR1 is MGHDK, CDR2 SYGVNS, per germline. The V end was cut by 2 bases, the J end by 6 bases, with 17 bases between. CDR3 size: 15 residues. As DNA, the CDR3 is TGTGCCAGCAGTGAACGCGACAGGCATTCCGGCGAGCAGTACTTC. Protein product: CASSERDRHSGEQYF.

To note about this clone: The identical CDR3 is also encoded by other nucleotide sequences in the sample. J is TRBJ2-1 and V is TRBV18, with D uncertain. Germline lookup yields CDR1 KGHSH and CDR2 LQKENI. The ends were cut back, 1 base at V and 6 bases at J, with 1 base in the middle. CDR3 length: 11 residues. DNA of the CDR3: TGTGCCAGCTCACCACTCAATGAGCAGTTCTTC. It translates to CASSPLNEQFF.

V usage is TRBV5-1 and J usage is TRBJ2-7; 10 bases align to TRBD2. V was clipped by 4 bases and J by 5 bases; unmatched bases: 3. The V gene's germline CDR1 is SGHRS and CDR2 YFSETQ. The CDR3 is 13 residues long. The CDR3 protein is CASSRGTSDEQYF. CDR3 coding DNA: TGCGCCAGCAGCCGGGGGACTAGCGACGAGCAGTACTTC.

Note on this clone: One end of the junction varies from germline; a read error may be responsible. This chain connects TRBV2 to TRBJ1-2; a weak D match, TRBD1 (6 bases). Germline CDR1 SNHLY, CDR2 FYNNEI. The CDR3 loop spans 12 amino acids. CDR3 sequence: CASSEGGYGYTF. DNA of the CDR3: TGTGCCAGCAGCGAAGGGGGCTATGGCTACACCTTC.

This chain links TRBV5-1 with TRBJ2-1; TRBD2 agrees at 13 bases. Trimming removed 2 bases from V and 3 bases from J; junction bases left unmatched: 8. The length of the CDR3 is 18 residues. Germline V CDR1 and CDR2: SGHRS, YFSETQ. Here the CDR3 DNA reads TGCGCCAGCAGCTTCGCAACGGGACTAGCGGGGATCTACAATGAGCAGTTCTTC. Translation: CASSFATGLAGIYNEQFF.

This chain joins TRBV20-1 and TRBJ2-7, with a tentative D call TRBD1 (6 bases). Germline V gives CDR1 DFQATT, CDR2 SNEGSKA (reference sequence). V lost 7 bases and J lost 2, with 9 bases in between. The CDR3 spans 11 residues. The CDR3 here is CSVGGAYEQYF. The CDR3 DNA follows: TGCAGTGTTGGGGGCGCCTACGAGCAGTACTTC.

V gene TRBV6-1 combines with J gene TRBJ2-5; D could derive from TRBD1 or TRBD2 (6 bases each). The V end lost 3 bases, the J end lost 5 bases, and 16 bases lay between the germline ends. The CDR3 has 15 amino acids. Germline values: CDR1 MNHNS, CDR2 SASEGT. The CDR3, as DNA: TGTGCCAGCAGTGACCTGAGGAGGGGGACGGAGACCCAGTACTTC. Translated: CASSDLRRGTETQYF.

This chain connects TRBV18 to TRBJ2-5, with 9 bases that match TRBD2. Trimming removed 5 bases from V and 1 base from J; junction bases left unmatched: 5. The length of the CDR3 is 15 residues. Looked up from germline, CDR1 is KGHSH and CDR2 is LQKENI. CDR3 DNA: TGTGCCAGCTCAGCTAGCGGGACCCTCCAAGAGACCCAGTACTTC. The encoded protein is CASSASGTLQETQYF.

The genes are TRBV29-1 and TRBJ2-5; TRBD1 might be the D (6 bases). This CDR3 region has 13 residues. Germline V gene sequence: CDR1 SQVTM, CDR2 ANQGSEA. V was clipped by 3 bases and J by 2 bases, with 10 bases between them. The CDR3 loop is CSVDGTLQETQYF. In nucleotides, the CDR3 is TGCAGCGTTGATGGGACACTGCAAGAGACCCAGTACTTC.

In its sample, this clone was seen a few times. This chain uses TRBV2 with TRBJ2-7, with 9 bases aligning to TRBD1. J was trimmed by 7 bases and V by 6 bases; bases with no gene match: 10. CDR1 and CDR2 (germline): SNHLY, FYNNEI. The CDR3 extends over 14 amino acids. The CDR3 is CASSITTGGREQYF. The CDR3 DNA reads TGTGCCAGCAGCATAACAACAGGGGGCCGGGAGCAGTACTTC.

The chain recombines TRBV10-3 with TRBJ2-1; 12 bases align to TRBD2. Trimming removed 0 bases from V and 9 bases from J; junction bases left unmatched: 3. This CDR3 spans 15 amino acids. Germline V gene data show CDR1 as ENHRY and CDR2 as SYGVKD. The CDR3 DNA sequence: TGTGCCATCAGTGAGTCGACTAGCGGGAGAGGTGAGCAGTTCTTC. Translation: CAISESTSGRGEQFF.

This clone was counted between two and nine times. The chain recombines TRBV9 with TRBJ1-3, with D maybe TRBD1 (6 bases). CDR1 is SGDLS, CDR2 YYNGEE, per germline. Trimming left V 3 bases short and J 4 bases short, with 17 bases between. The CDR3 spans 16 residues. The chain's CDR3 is CASSGPQGRPGNTIYF. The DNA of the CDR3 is TGTGCCAGCAGCGGACCACAGGGAAGACCAGGAAACACCATATATTTT.

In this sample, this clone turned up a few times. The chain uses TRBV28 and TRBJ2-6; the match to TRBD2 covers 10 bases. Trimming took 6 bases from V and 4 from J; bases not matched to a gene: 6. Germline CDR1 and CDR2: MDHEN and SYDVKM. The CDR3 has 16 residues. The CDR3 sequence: CASSSLAGVGANVLTF. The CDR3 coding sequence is TGTGCCAGCAGCTCGCTAGCGGGAGTAGGGGCCAACGTCCTGACTTTC.

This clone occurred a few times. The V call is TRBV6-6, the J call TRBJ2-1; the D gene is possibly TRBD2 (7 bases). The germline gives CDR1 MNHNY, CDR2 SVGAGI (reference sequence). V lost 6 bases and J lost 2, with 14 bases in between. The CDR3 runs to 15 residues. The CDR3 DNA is TGTGCCAGCAGCCAACAGGGAGGGCCCTACAATGAGCAGTTCTTC. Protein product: CASSQQGGPYNEQFF.

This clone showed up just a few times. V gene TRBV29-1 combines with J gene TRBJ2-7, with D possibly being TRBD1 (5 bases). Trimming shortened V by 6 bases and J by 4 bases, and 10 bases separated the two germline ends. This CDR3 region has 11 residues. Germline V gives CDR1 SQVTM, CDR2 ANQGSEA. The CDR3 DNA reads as TGCAGCGTGGCGGACACGTACGAGCAGTACTTC. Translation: CSVADTYEQYF.

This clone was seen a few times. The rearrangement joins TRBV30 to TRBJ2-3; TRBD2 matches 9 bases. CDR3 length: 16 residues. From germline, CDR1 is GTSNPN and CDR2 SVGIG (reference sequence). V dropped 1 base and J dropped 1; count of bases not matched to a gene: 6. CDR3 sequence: CAWSGTRTSGTDTQYF. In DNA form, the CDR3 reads TGTGCCTGGAGTGGGACACGGACTAGCGGCACAGATACGCAGTATTTT.

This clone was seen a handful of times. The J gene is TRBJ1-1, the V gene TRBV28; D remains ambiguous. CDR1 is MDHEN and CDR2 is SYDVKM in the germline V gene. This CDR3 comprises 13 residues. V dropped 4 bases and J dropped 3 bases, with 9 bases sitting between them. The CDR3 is CASSSPSHTEAFF. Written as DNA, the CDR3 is TGTGCCAGCAGTTCCCCATCCCACACTGAAGCTTTCTTT.

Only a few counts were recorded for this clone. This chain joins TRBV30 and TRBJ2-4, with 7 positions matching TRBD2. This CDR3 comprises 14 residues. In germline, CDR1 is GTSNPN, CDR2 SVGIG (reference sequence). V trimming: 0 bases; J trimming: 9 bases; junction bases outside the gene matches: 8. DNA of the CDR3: TGTGCCTGGAGTGTACGGGGAGGCGGGAGCATTCAGTACTTC. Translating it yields CAWSVRGGGSIQYF.

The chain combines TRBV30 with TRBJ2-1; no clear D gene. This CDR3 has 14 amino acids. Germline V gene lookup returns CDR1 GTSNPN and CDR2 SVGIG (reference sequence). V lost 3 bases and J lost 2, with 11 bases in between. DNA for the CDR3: TGTGCCTGGAGGGCGCGGTATCCCTACAATGAGCAGTTCTTC. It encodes CAWRARYPYNEQFF.

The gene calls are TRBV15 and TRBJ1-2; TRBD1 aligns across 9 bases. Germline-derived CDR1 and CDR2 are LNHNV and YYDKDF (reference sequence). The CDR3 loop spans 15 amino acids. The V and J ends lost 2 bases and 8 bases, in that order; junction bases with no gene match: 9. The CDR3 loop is CATSRNSGTGYGYTF. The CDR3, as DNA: TGTGCCACCAGCAGAAACTCCGGGACAGGGTACGGCTACACCTTC.